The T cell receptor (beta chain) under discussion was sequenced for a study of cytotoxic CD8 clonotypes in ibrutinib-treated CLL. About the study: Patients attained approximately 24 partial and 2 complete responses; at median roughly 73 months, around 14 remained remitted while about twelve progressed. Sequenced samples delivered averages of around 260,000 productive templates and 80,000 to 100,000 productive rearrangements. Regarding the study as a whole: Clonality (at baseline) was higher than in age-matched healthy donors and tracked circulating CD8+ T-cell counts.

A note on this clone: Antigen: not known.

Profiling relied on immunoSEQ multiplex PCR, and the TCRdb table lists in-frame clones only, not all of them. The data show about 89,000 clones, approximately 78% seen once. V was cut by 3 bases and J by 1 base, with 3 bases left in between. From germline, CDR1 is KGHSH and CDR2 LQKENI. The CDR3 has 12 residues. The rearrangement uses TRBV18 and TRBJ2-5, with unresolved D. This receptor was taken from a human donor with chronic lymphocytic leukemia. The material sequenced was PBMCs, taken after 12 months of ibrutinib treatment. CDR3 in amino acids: CASSPRQETQYF. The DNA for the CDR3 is TGTGCCAGCTCACCCCGCCAAGAGACCCAGTACTTC.